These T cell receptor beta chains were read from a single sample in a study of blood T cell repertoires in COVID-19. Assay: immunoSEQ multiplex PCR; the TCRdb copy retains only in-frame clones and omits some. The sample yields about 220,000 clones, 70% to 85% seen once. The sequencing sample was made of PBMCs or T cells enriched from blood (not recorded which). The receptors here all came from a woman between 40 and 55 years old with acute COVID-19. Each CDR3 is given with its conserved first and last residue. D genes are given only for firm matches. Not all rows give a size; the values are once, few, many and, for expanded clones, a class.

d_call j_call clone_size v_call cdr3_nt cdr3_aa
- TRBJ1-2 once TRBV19 TGTGCCAGTAGTATCCGAGACAGAAACTATGGCTACACCTTC CASSIRDRNYGYTF
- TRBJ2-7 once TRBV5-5 TGTGCCAGCAGCTTGGACACCCCGTGGCAGTACTTC CASSLDTPWQYF
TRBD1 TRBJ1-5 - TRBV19 TGTGCCAGTGGGCACAGGGGGCAGGGTGGCAATCAGCCCCAGCATTTT CASGHRGQGGNQPQHF
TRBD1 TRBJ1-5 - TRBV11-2 TGTGCCAGCAGCGCCAGCGGGACAGGAGGTCAGCCCCAGCATTTT CASSASGTGGQPQHF
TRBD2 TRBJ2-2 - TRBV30 TGTGCCTGGCGCCGGGACTACGGGACCGGGGAGCTGTTTTTT CAWRRDYGTGELFF
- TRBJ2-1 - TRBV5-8 TGTGCCAGCAGCTTACAGGGCTACAATGAGCAGTTCTTC CASSLQGYNEQFF
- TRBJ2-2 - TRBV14 TGTGCCAGCAGGCGGGGACAGCTAAACACCGGGGAGCTGTTTTTT CASRRGQLNTGELFF
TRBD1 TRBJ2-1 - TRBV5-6 TGTGCCAGCAGCTTGTTTACAGGGGTAGGTCATGACAATGAGCAGTTCTTC CASSLFTGVGHDNEQFF
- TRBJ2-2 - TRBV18 TGTGCCAGCTCACCACTGAGCCCTCAGAACACCGGGGAGCTGTTTTTT CASSPLSPQNTGELFF
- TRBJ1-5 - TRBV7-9 TGTGCCAGCAGCTTAGACAGAATCTTGCCCCAGCATTTT CASSLDRILPQHF
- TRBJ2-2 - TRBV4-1 TGCGCCAGCAGCCAAGAGGACCAGGGGACCGGGGAGCTGTTTTTT CASSQEDQGTGELFF
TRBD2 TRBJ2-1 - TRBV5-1 TGCGCCAGCAGCTTGGGTGGACTAGCGGGAGTTATCCAGTTCTTC CASSLGGLAGVIQFF
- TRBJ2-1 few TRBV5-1 TGCGCCAGCAGCCCAAAGACAGGGGAGGGCAATGAGCAGTTCTTC CASSPKTGEGNEQFF
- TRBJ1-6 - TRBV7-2 TGTGCCAGCAGCTTATATATGTCACCCCTCCACTTT CASSLYMSPLHF